A single sample gave rise to the 23 T cell receptor beta chains below, sequenced in a study of cytotoxic CD8 clonotypes in ibrutinib-treated CLL. TCRdb keeps only in-frame clones here, not all; method: immunoSEQ multiplex PCR. This table has roughly 76,000 clones, more than 70% appearing once. This specimen consisted of PBMCs, obtained at disease progression, from a patient treated with ibrutinib. Receptors originate from a human donor with chronic lymphocytic leukemia.

The gene calls are TRBV7-2 and TRBJ2-7; D assignment may be TRBD1 or TRBD2 (5 bases each). The CDR3 is 13 residues long. Germline V gene lookup returns CDR1 SGHTA and CDR2 FQGNSA. Trimming took off 3 bases at V and 6 bases at J, with 12 bases between the two ends. The CDR3 protein is CASSFLGAPEQYF. CDR3 bases: TGTGCCAGCAGCTTCCTCGGGGCTCCCGAGCAGTACTTC.

This rearrangement joins TRBV2 to TRBJ2-1; perhaps TRBD1 as D (6 bases). The V end lost 4 bases, the J end lost 3 bases, and 10 bases lay between the germline ends. CDR1 and CDR2 (germline): SNHLY, FYNNEI. CDR3 size: 14 residues. CDR3 residues: CASSGTGHYNEQFF. The CDR3 DNA reads TGTGCCAGCAGTGGCACAGGGCACTACAATGAGCAGTTCTTC.

The chain joins TRBV11-2 to TRBJ1-2; D remains unclear. Trimming took off 1 base at V and 3 bases at J, with 12 bases between the two ends. Germline V lookup: CDR1 SGHAT, CDR2 FQNNGV. The CDR3 is 15 residues long. The CDR3 loop reads CASSLGATSYYGYTF. For the CDR3, the DNA is TGTGCCAGCAGCTTAGGGGCTACAAGCTACTATGGCTACACCTTC.

The rearrangement uses TRBV25-1 and TRBJ2-1; 9 positions agree with TRBD2. V dropped 0 bases and J dropped 3; count of bases not matched to a gene: 6. The length of the CDR3 is 17 residues. Germline V gene sequence: CDR1 MGHDK, CDR2 SYGVNS. The CDR3 protein is CASSEYNSGSIYNEQFF. The CDR3 DNA reads TGTGCCAGCAGTGAATATAATAGCGGGAGTATCTACAATGAGCAGTTCTTC.

J is TRBJ1-1 and V is TRBV9; no definite D call. There are 14 residues in the CDR3. Trimming cost V 0 bases and J 3 bases, with 9 bases left between them. Germline assignment: CDR1 SGDLS and CDR2 YYNGEE. CDR3 loop: CASSVVVGDTEAFF. The DNA for the CDR3 is TGTGCCAGCAGCGTAGTTGTGGGCGACACTGAAGCTTTCTTT.

V and J are TRBV27 and TRBJ1-1, with D maybe TRBD1 (5 bases). The V and J ends lost 7 bases and 1 base respectively, with 16 bases between them. The CDR3 covers 15 residues. Germline lookup yields CDR1 MNHEY and CDR2 SMNVEV (reference sequence). CDR3 coding DNA: TGTGCCAGCACGGGGTTGTGGGGGGGGAACACTGAAGCTTTCTTT. It specifies CASTGLWGGNTEAFF.

This chain joins TRBV9 and TRBJ2-4; D assignment may be TRBD1 or TRBD2 (5 bases each). The germline V and J ends were trimmed by 4 bases and 14 bases, with 16 bases remaining between them. The germline V gene has CDR1 SGDLS and CDR2 YYNGEE. CDR3 length: 12 residues. The CDR3 loop is CASSPRDGAKYF. The CDR3 DNA reads TGTGCCAGCAGCCCGAGGGACGGAGCTAAGTACTTC.

This clone has only a few counts. This specimen includes other DNA sequences encoding the same CDR3. The chain links TRBV11-2 to TRBJ1-1, with D unclear. V was cut by 0 bases and J by 2 bases, with 4 bases left in between. The length of the CDR3 is 13 residues. Per the germline V gene, CDR1 is SGHAT and CDR2 is FQNNGV. The chain's CDR3 is CASSLDRNTEAFF. DNA for the CDR3: TGTGCCAGCAGCTTAGACAGAAACACTGAAGCTTTCTTT.

The chain uses TRBV2 and TRBJ1-4, with D tentatively TRBD1 (5 bases). Germline loops: CDR1 SNHLY, CDR2 FYNNEI. The V end was cut by 5 bases, the J end by 0 bases, with 25 bases between. The CDR3 runs 20 residues. The CDR3 DNA is TGTGCCAGCAGTACGATGACAGTTTTCGAAGTATTTGCAACTAATGAAAAACTGTTTTTT. Its protein product is CASSTMTVFEVFATNEKLFF.

A remark on this clone: One end of the junction does not line up with germline, which may come from a read error. This rearrangement joins TRBV5-1 to TRBJ2-1, with 8 nucleotides matching TRBD1. The length of the CDR3 is 14 residues. Germline V CDR1 and CDR2: SGHRS, YFSETQ. CDR3 sequence: CASSLEMDRALSIF. The CDR3 nucleotides read TGCGCCAGCAGCTTGGAAATGGACAGGGCGCTGTCTATCTTC.

The chain is built from TRBV6-4 and TRBJ2-7; D uncertain. Trimming shortened V by 5 bases and J by 5 bases, and 16 bases separated the two germline ends. The V gene's germline CDR1 is MRHNA and CDR2 SNTAGT. The CDR3 loop spans 14 amino acids. The chain's CDR3 is CASSPLAGSHEQYF. The CDR3 nucleotides are TGTGCCAGCAGTCCCCTGGCCGGCTCGCACGAGCAGTACTTC.

The chain joins TRBV29-1 to TRBJ2-7, with TRBD1 as a possible D gene (6 bases). This CDR3 is 13 amino acids long. The V end was cut by 4 bases, the J end by 3 bases, with 13 bases between. Germline values: CDR1 SQVTM, CDR2 ANQGSEA. Here the CDR3 DNA reads TGCAGCGTTGCCTTCTGGGACATCTACGAGCAGTACTTC. This gives the protein CSVAFWDIYEQYF.

The chain carries TRBV11-2 and TRBJ2-3; 7 nucleotides match TRBD2. V trimming: 8 bases; J trimming: 4 bases; junction bases outside the gene matches: 9. CDR3 length: 14 residues. Looked up from germline, CDR1 is SGHAT and CDR2 is FQNNGV. CDR3 in DNA: TGTGCCAGCGTCCTAATCCGGGGGGCAGATACGCAGTATTTT. It translates to CASVLIRGADTQYF.

V and J are TRBV5-6 and TRBJ2-3; D uncertain. This CDR3 is 13 amino acids long. Deletions cut 0 bases from V and 3 bases from J, with 5 bases between. The germline gives CDR1 SGHDT, CDR2 YYEEEE. In DNA form, the CDR3 reads TGTGCCAGCAGCTTGGGCACTACAGATACGCAGTATTTT. It yields the protein CASSLGTTDTQYF.

The gene calls are TRBV5-4 and TRBJ1-1; perhaps TRBD1 as D (6 bases). The germline CDR1 and CDR2 sequences are SGHNT and YYREEE (reference sequence). With 0 bases removed from V and 4 bases from J, the gap between germline ends came to 13 bases. The CDR3 contains 15 residues. The CDR3 DNA reads as TGTGCCAGCAGCTTGGACGGGGGGCTTGGCACTGAAGCTTTCTTT. Its protein product is CASSLDGGLGTEAFF.

The chain couples TRBV18 to TRBJ1-4; D possibly corresponds to TRBD1 (5 bases). Germline assignment: CDR1 KGHSH and CDR2 LQKENI. Trimming left V 8 bases short and J 5 bases short, with 18 bases between. The CDR3 loop spans 15 amino acids. The CDR3 region has the DNA TGTGCCAGCACGTCTCCTTGGACAAGGAATGAAAAACTGTTTTTT. Its translation: CASTSPWTRNEKLFF. Looking up the rest from reference TRBV18 and TRBJ1-4 gives the full variable domain: NAGVMQNPRHLVRRRGQEARLRCSPMKGHSHVYWYRQLPEEGLKFMVYLQKENIIDESGMPKERFSAEFPKEGPSILRIQQVVRGDSAAYFCASTSPWTRNEKLFFGSGTQLSVL.

This clone was recorded many times. The rearrangement uses TRBV11-2 and TRBJ2-5; D uncertain. The V gene's germline CDR1 is SGHAT and CDR2 FQNNGV. The CDR3 is made up of 12 amino acids. The germline V and J ends were trimmed by 4 bases and 6 bases, with 9 bases remaining between them. Written as DNA, the CDR3 is TGTGCCAGCAGCTCCGAGGCGAAGACCCAGTACTTC. Protein product: CASSSEAKTQYF.

The V call is TRBV10-1, the J call TRBJ2-3, with D uncertain. The V end lost 4 bases, the J end lost 2 bases, and 7 bases lay between the germline ends. Looked up from germline, CDR1 is WNHNN and CDR2 is SYGVQD (reference sequence). The CDR3 has 13 residues. CDR3 protein: CASSVTYTDTQYF. The CDR3 nucleotides are TGCGCCAGCAGTGTAACGTACACAGATACGCAGTATTTT.

The chain is built from TRBV7-2 and TRBJ1-2; the match to TRBD1 covers 7 bases. The ends lost 5 bases at V and 4 bases at J; junction bases unmatched: 10. The length of the CDR3 is 15 residues. Germline V gives CDR1 SGHTA, CDR2 FQGNSA. The CDR3 here is CASSPRDSVIYGYTF. Written as DNA, the CDR3 is TGTGCCAGCAGCCCCCGGGACAGCGTAATCTATGGCTACACCTTC.

The chain links TRBV6-6 to TRBJ1-1; no firm D call. Germline V gene lookup returns CDR1 MNHNY and CDR2 SVGAGI (reference sequence). The CDR3 is made up of 12 amino acids. Trimming took off 4 bases at V and 3 bases at J, with 6 bases between the two ends. The CDR3 loop is CASSLPYTEAFF. The CDR3 region has the DNA TGTGCCAGCAGTTTACCGTACACTGAAGCTTTCTTT.

V gene TRBV25-1 combines with J gene TRBJ2-6, with D tentatively TRBD1 (6 bases). The CDR3 runs to 13 residues. Germline V gene data show CDR1 as MGHDK and CDR2 as SYGVNS. The CDR3 DNA reads TGTGGGTGCCAGGGGACTGGGGCCAACGTCCTGACTTTC. Translation: CGCQGTGANVLTF.

This clone was detected a few times. The chain combines TRBV5-1 with TRBJ2-7; TRBD2 might be the D (7 bases). The germline gives CDR1 SGHRS, CDR2 YFSETQ. This CDR3 contains 12 residues. Between the trimmed V and J ends, which lost 5 bases and 4 bases, there was a span of 10 bases. The CDR3 DNA sequence: TGCGCCAGCAGTAAGGGGGGGTACGAGCAGTACTTC. Translation: CASSKGGYEQYF. Variable domain in full (rest from reference TRBV5-1 and TRBJ2-7): KAGVTQTPRYLIKTRGQQVTLSCSPISGHRSVSWYQQTPGQGLQFLFEYFSETQRNKGNFPGRFSGRQFSNSRSEMNVSTLELGDSALYLCASSKGGYEQYFGPGTRLTVT.

V and J are TRBV10-3 and TRBJ2-5; D might be TRBD1 (6 bases). Trimming took 11 bases from V and 5 from J, leaving 15 bases between them. This CDR3 spans 12 amino acids. Germline V gene lookup returns CDR1 ENHRY and CDR2 SYGVKD. The CDR3 is CAVRGSGETQYF. The CDR3 coding sequence is TGTGCCGTAAGGGGGTCCGGGGAGACCCAGTACTTC.